The 20 T cell receptor beta chains reported below all come from one sample, sequenced in a study of beta chain features in type 1 diabetes (dated by TCRdb to the late 2010s). The full study reports these points: A moderate but significant shortening of TCRB CDR3 length was observed in type 1 diabetes patients in all four CD4+ subsets.

No cognate antigen is known for these TCRs. Library preparation employed the immunoSEQ multiplex PCR assay. All of the isolated RNA was reverse transcribed with the High Capacity cDNA Reverse Transcription Kit, so expressed TCRB transcripts were sequenced. In its TCRdb copy, this immuneACCESS table keeps in-frame sequences only and misses some clones. Where compared with another copy, unresolved V genes explain less than half of these, and the others have no known cause. This sample has tens of thousands of clones in its table, and almost 50% of those were observed once. The top ten clonotypes cover about 0.7% of the sample. The sample consisted of central memory CD4+ T cells from blood. Receptors originate from a young man with type 1 diabetes.

The chain recombines TRBV6-1 with TRBJ2-1; 15 bases line up with TRBD2. The CDR3 sequence is 18 residues long. The germline CDR1 and CDR2 sequences are MNHNS and SASEGT. Trimming took 2 bases from V and 8 from J; bases not matched to a gene: 10. In DNA, the CDR3 is TGTGCCAGCAGTGAATCCGGACTAGCGGGAGGGCCCAGGGATGAGCAGTTCTTC. Its translation: CASSESGLAGGPRDEQFF.

This chain connects TRBV2 to TRBJ2-1; weak D call: TRBD1 (7 bases). The V gene lost 2 bases and the J gene lost 7 bases, with 15 bases spanning the gap. Germline CDR1 and CDR2: SNHLY and FYNNEI. The CDR3 contains 15 residues. The DNA of the CDR3 is TGTGCCAGCAGTGAACAGACAGGGAGGCGGAATGAGCAGTTCTTC. This codes for CASSEQTGRRNEQFF.

The genes are TRBV19 and TRBJ1-1, with D possibly being TRBD1 (6 bases). Trimming shortened V by 7 bases and J by 2 bases, and 11 bases separated the two germline ends. The CDR3 totals 13 residues. Per the germline V gene, CDR1 is LNHDA and CDR2 is SQIVND (reference sequence). CDR3 sequence (DNA): TGTGCCAGTAAGGACAGACCTAACACTGAAGCTTTCTTT. Amino acid sequence: CASKDRPNTEAFF.

The V and J genes are TRBV9 and TRBJ1-1, with 7 bases identical to TRBD1. The junction had 7 bases not matched to a gene; V was cut back by 3 bases and J by 5 bases. Germline V gene sequence: CDR1 SGDLS, CDR2 YYNGEE. There are 14 residues in the CDR3. This chain's CDR3 is CASSADRVLTEAFF. The CDR3 coding sequence is TGTGCCAGCAGCGCTGACAGGGTGTTGACTGAAGCTTTCTTT.

The V and J genes are TRBV30 and TRBJ1-2; possible D gene TRBD1, 6 bases. V lost 0 bases and J 6 bases, leaving 11 bases between the germline ends. The CDR3 totals 13 residues. Germline values: CDR1 GTSNPN, CDR2 SVGIG (reference sequence). The CDR3 coding sequence is TGTGCCTGGAGTGTAGGGGCAGGGGATGGCTACACCTTC. Amino acid sequence: CAWSVGAGDGYTF.

The DNA for the CDR3 is TGTGCCAGCTCACCACCTAGCTCAAGCTCCTACGAGCAGTACTTC. Translating it yields CASSPPSSSSYEQYF. The chain couples TRBV18 to TRBJ2-7; no clear D gene. Germline CDR1 KGHSH, CDR2 LQKENI. V lost 0 bases to trimming and J lost 0 bases, with 9 bases between them. The CDR3 extends over 15 amino acids.

This clone is a singleton in its sample. The chain combines TRBV2 with TRBJ2-1; 7 bases are shared with TRBD2. The CDR3 totals 14 residues. The germline gives CDR1 SNHLY, CDR2 FYNNEI. After removal of 7 bases from V and 2 bases from J, the junction contained 5 bases not matched to a gene. CDR3 sequence (DNA): TGTGCCAGCAAGGGAGGGTCACCCTACAATGAGCAGTTCTTC. Encoded protein: CASKGGSPYNEQFF.

The rearrangement uses TRBV6-1 and TRBJ2-7; D ambiguous. Trimming took off 6 bases at V and 1 base at J, with 13 bases between the two ends. The CDR3 runs to 14 residues. The germline CDR1 and CDR2 sequences are MNHNS and SASEGT. The CDR3: CASSPDTGSYEQYF. CDR3 in DNA: TGTGCCAGCAGCCCAGACACCGGATCCTACGAGCAGTACTTC.

V usage is TRBV30 and J usage is TRBJ2-3, with TRBD1 matching 9 bases. Germline assignment: CDR1 GTSNPN and CDR2 SVGIG (reference sequence). The CDR3 is 15 amino acids. V gave up 4 bases and J gave up 2 bases; unmatched junction bases: 7. This CDR3 reads CAWKETGGHTDTQYF. The CDR3 bases are TGTGCCTGGAAGGAGACAGGGGGACACACAGATACGCAGTATTTT.

The table lists this clone with a few counts. The CDR3, as DNA: TGTGCCAGCAGCTACGGGACTAGCGGACAAGAGACCCAGTACTTC. Its translation: CASSYGTSGQETQYF. The rearrangement joins TRBV5-4 to TRBJ2-5; 11 bases are a match to TRBD2. Trimming cost V 3 bases and J 2 bases; bases outside gene matches: 3. Germline V CDR1 and CDR2: SGHNT, YYREEE (reference sequence). The CDR3 is 15 amino acids.

The chain joins TRBV5-4 to TRBJ2-1, with TRBD2 matching over 9 bases. Germline V lookup: CDR1 SGHNT, CDR2 YYREEE (reference sequence). With 0 bases clipped from V and 4 bases from J, the junction kept 8 bases outside the gene matches. The length of the CDR3 is 17 residues. CDR3 sequence: CASSLDSGLANYNEQFF. The CDR3 nucleotides read TGTGCCAGCAGCTTGGATAGCGGACTAGCGAATTACAATGAGCAGTTCTTC.

The chain joins TRBV19 to TRBJ1-2; D possibly corresponds to TRBD1 (6 bases). The CDR3 has 15 residues. Trimming left V 3 bases short and J 7 bases short, with 18 bases between. CDR1 is LNHDA, CDR2 SQIVND, per germline (reference sequence). Written as DNA, the CDR3 is TGTGCCAGTAGTATTTTTGGGGGGGGCGCAGGTGGCTACACCTTC. It yields the protein CASSIFGGGAGGYTF. Complete variable domain (other parts from reference TRBV19 and TRBJ1-2): DGGITQSPKYLFRKEGQNVTLSCEQNLNHDAMYWYRQDPGQGLRLIYYSQIVNDFQKGDIAEGYSVSREKKESFPLTVTSAQKNPTAFYLCASSIFGGGAGGYTFGSGTRLTVV.

There are a few counts of this clone. The DNA for the CDR3 is TGTGCCAGCAGCCAGGGGGCATACGAGCAGTACTTC. It translates to CASSQGAYEQYF. The rearrangement uses TRBV2 and TRBJ2-7, with TRBD1 matching 8 bases. Trimming at V came to 6 bases and at J to 4 bases, leaving 2 bases not matched to a gene. The V gene's germline CDR1 is SNHLY and CDR2 FYNNEI. The CDR3 length is 12 residues.

The chain recombines TRBV18 with TRBJ2-5; 7 bases map to TRBD1. The end of the DNA aligns better with TRBJ2-7, so the J call may be wrong. The CDR3 has 14 amino acids. Germline V gene sequence: CDR1 KGHSH, CDR2 LQKENI. CDR3 region: CASSRTGQTYEQYF. DNA of the CDR3: TGTGCCAGCTCACGGACGGGACAGACCTACGAGCAGTACTTC.

This clone was observed a handful of times. The CDR3 DNA reads as TGTGCCAGCAGTGCCCAGGTCGATCAGCCCCAGCATTTT. It yields the protein CASSAQVDQPQHF. The J gene is TRBJ1-5, the V gene TRBV6-5, with D hard to call. This CDR3 comprises 13 residues. Per germline, CDR1 MNHEY and CDR2 SVGAGI. V was pared by 5 bases and J by 5 bases, with 10 bases between.

CDR3 DNA sequence: TGTGCCAGCACTGGCAGGGGCTACAATGAGCAGTTCTTC. Encoded protein: CASTGRGYNEQFF. The rearrangement uses TRBV6-5 and TRBJ2-1, with D possibly matching TRBD1 (6 bases). This CDR3 is built from 13 residues. Looked up from germline, CDR1 is MNHEY and CDR2 is SVGAGI. Trimming shortened V by 7 bases and J by 3 bases, and 10 bases separated the two germline ends.

J is TRBJ1-2 and V is TRBV10-3, with a possible D match to TRBD1 (6 bases). Trimming removed 11 bases from V and 8 bases from J, with 18 bases in between. From germline, CDR1 is ENHRY and CDR2 SYGVKD. This CDR3 comprises 12 residues. The CDR3 protein is CAAGDPSPGYTF. CDR3 sequence (DNA): TGTGCCGCAGGGGATCCCAGCCCCGGCTACACCTTC.

Here the CDR3 DNA reads TGTGCCAGCAGCTTGTGGGCAGGGGGGACGCATGGCTACACCTTC. Its translation: CASSLWAGGTHGYTF. The V and J genes are TRBV5-5 and TRBJ1-2, with 7 bases identical to TRBD1. The germline V gene encodes CDR1 SGHKS and CDR2 YYEKEE (reference sequence). Trimming took 1 base from V and 6 from J; bases not matched to a gene: 9. The CDR3 runs to 15 residues.

The DNA for the CDR3 is TGCAGCGTTGAAGACCCGGTTTCTAGGAATGAGCAGTTCTTC. It yields the protein CSVEDPVSRNEQFF. The J gene is TRBJ2-1, the V gene TRBV29-1; D unresolved. The CDR3 has 14 residues. Between the trimmed V and J ends, which lost 0 bases and 7 bases, there was a span of 13 bases. The V gene's germline CDR1 is SQVTM and CDR2 ANQGSEA.

J is TRBJ1-2 and V is TRBV29-1; no reliable D call. Germline assignment: CDR1 SQVTM and CDR2 ANQGSEA. This CDR3 comprises 11 residues. V lost 6 bases to trimming and J lost 3 bases, with 8 bases between them. The CDR3 region has the DNA TGCAGCGTGGCAGGTGACTATGGCTACACCTTC. Its translation: CSVAGDYGYTF. The full variable domain, its missing parts supplied by reference TRBV29-1 and TRBJ1-2, is SAVISQKPSRDICQRGTSLTIQCQVDSQVTMMFWYRQQPGQSLTLIATANQGSEATYESGFVIDKFPISRPNLTFSTLTVSNMSPEDSSIYLCSVAGDYGYTFGSGTRLTVV.